Below are 14 T cell receptor beta chains sequenced from a single sample in a study of early T cells in non-severe SARS-CoV-2 infection (dated by TCRdb to the early 2020s). Preparation of the library involved 5' RACE. Instrument on record: NextSeq 500. The raw public reads went through TCRdb reprocessing: fastp at Q25, MiXCR clone calling, in-frame beta chains kept. Rows are combined by CDR3 protein, so each entry shows the most common genes and DNA. In all, the sample holds some 49,000 distinct CDR3 sequences, and roughly 4% of those were seen once. Clones ranked in the top ten supply approximately 5.9% of the sample. The sequenced sample was whole blood. Source of these receptors: an adult who was a healthcare worker with PCR-confirmed SARS-CoV-2 infection or an uninfected control (not recorded which).

Many counts were recorded for this clonotype. The gene calls are TRBV3-1 and TRBJ2-3; TRBD2 might be the D (6 bases). Germline assignment: CDR1 LGHDT and CDR2 YNNKEL (reference sequence). This CDR3 is built from 15 residues. Trimming pared 4 bases from V and 0 bases from J, leaving 11 bases between. The CDR3, as DNA: TGTGCCAGCAGCCCGGGGACTTCTAGCACAGATACGCAGTATTTT. Translation: CASSPGTSSTDTQYF.

The sample holds a few counts of this clonotype. The CDR3 coding sequence is TGTGCCAGCATCGCAGGAGGTCCCCCAGATACGCAGTATTTT. The encoded protein is CASIAGGPPDTQYF. The rearrangement joins TRBV6-1 to TRBJ2-3, with a tentative D call TRBD2 (5 bases). Trimming took 7 bases from V and 4 from J, leaving 15 bases between them. This CDR3 spans 14 amino acids. Germline V lookup: CDR1 MNHNS, CDR2 SASEGT.

This clonotype was seen only a few times. The chain links TRBV7-9 to TRBJ2-3; 9 bases match TRBD1. V lost 4 bases and J lost 3; bases outside the gene matches: 8. Germline CDR1 reads SEHNR; CDR2 reads FQNEAQ (reference sequence). The CDR3 loop spans 16 amino acids. DNA of the CDR3: TGTGCCAGCAGCTCCCGGACAGGGGTGAAGACAGATACGCAGTATTTT. It translates to CASSSRTGVKTDTQYF.

This clonotype was recorded many times. The chain couples TRBV5-1 to TRBJ2-7, with D perhaps TRBD1 or TRBD2 (5 bases each). CDR1 SGHRS and CDR2 YFSETQ come from the germline V gene. CDR3 length: 13 residues. Trimming pared 3 bases from V and 2 bases from J, leaving 9 bases between. The CDR3 loop reads CASSSQGPYEQYF. The CDR3 nucleotides are TGCGCCAGCAGCTCCCAGGGACCCTACGAGCAGTACTTC.

This clonotype has just one count. Just one base apart from a much larger clone, this may be a read error. V usage is TRBV21-1 and J usage is TRBJ2-3; TRBD1, the D gene given by the table, was not confirmed from the DNA. TRBV21-1 is a known pseudogene. The CDR3 contains 14 residues. The CDR3 is CASSSARGTDAQYF. The DNA for the CDR3 is TGTGCCAGCAGCAGCGCGAGGGGGACAGATGCGCAGTATTTT.

This clonotype has at least ten counts. The chain recombines TRBV5-1 with TRBJ1-1, with a weak D call TRBD1 (6 bases). The germline CDR1 and CDR2 sequences are SGHRS and YFSETQ. The CDR3 is 14 amino acids. The ends were cut back, 0 bases at V and 1 base at J, with 7 bases in the middle. CDR3 amino acids: CASSLGDKNTEAFF. The CDR3 coding sequence is TGCGCCAGCAGCTTGGGGGACAAGAACACTGAAGCTTTCTTT.

This clonotype has a handful of counts. The chain combines TRBV3-1 with TRBJ2-7; D ambiguous. V lost 1 base and J 3 bases, leaving 13 bases between the germline ends. Germline CDR1 is LGHDT and CDR2 is YNNKEL (reference sequence). CDR3 size: 15 residues. CDR3 sequence: CASSQVPQWGYEQYF. The CDR3 DNA reads as TGTGCCAGCAGCCAAGTACCGCAGTGGGGCTACGAGCAGTACTTC.

This clonotype occurred many times. This rearrangement joins TRBV6-5 to TRBJ2-3; no reliable D call. CDR3 length: 15 amino acids. Germline V gives CDR1 MNHEY, CDR2 SVGAGI. V lost 4 bases, J lost 1 base, and 12 bases lay in between. The CDR3 region has the DNA TGTGCCAGCAGTTTAGGTAGGACCCGCACAGATACGCAGTATTTT. Its protein product is CASSLGRTRTDTQYF.

This clonotype was recorded at least ten times. The J gene is TRBJ1-3, the V gene TRBV18, with D possibly TRBD1 on 5 matching bases. The CDR3 sequence is 13 residues long. V lost 2 bases and J 8 bases, leaving 10 bases between the germline ends. CDR1 is KGHSH and CDR2 is LQKENI in the germline V gene. The CDR3 DNA reads as TGTGCCAGCTCACCATGGGACGCGCACACCATATATTTT. It translates to CASSPWDAHTIYF. The full variable domain, rest sourced from reference TRBV18 and TRBJ1-3, is NAGVMQNPRHLVRRRGQEARLRCSPMKGHSHVYWYRQLPEEGLKFMVYLQKENIIDESGMPKERFSAEFPKEGPSILRIQQVVRGDSAAYFCASSPWDAHTIYFGEGSWLTVV.

Note on this clonotype: Germline and junction disagree at one end, which may indicate a read error. This chain joins TRBV28 and TRBJ1-1; D possibly corresponds to TRBD1 (6 bases). Germline V gene data show CDR1 as MDHEN and CDR2 as SYDVKM. The CDR3 totals 14 residues. CDR3 sequence reads: CASRRGAVNTEAFF. CDR3 nucleotides: TGTGCCAGCAGACGGGGGGCTGTGAACACCGAAGCTTTCTTT. Filled out from reference TRBV28 and TRBJ1-1, the complete variable domain reads DVKVTQSSRYLVKRTGEKVFLECVQDMDHENMFWYRQDPGLGLRLIYFSYDVKMKEKGDIPEGYSVSREKKERFSLILESASTNQTSMYLCASRRGAVNTEAFFGQGTRLTVV.

In this sample, this clonotype turned up a few times. The gene calls are TRBV5-4 and TRBJ2-5, with D possibly TRBD2 on 5 matching bases. Trimming took 4 bases from V and 1 from J, leaving 14 bases between them. From germline, CDR1 is SGHNT and CDR2 YYREEE (reference sequence). There are 15 residues in the CDR3. The CDR3 here is CASSPTGGSQETQYF. The CDR3 bases are TGTGCCAGCAGCCCAACCGGAGGCAGCCAAGAGACCCAGTACTTC.

This clonotype occurred many times. The chain links TRBV7-9 to TRBJ2-1; D is unresolved. The germline V gene encodes CDR1 SEHNR and CDR2 FQNEAQ (reference sequence). Trimming took 1 base from V and 5 from J, leaving 9 bases between them. CDR3 size: 14 residues. The chain's CDR3 is CASSLDLLDNEQFF. CDR3 sequence (DNA): TGTGCCAGCAGCTTAGATCTTCTCGACAATGAGCAGTTCTTC.

This clonotype was detected ten times or more. This chain connects TRBV4-2 to TRBJ1-2, with TRBD1 identical over 7 bases. This CDR3 is 16 amino acids long. Germline V gives CDR1 LGHNA, CDR2 YNFKEQ. J gave up 4 bases and V 3 bases, and 11 bases lay outside the gene matches. CDR3 DNA: TGTGCCAGCAGCCACGACAGGGACACCTCGTTCTATGGCTACACCTTC. Translation gives CASSHDRDTSFYGYTF.

This clonotype was recorded many times. The V and J genes are TRBV29-1 and TRBJ1-4; no firm D call. Trimming left V 4 bases short and J 6 bases short, with 12 bases between. Germline CDR1 reads SQVTM; CDR2 reads ANQGSEA. The CDR3 is 13 amino acids. The CDR3 sequence is CSVGGILDEKLFF. The CDR3 DNA reads as TGCAGCGTTGGAGGAATCCTTGATGAAAAACTGTTTTTT.